These T cell receptor beta chains were read from a single sample in a study of identical twins. TCRdb reprocessed the 5' RACE reads with MiXCR, giving one entry per CDR3 protein. This sample yields fewer than 900,000 distinct CDR3 sequences, of which approximately 21% are seen a single time; 4% to 5.5% belongs to the top ten. The same sample was also used in a study of T cells expressing NK-cell markers.

The specimen was PBMCs. These TCRs come from a woman aged 18-29 years in good health. Both conserved end residues are part of each CDR3. The order of the fields is D gene, V gene, J gene, clone size, CDR3 DNA, CDR3 protein. A D gene is named only where the DNA matches it firmly. For some rows the clone size is stated as once, few or many, or as a class when expanded; others skip it.

d_call: .; v_call: TRBV20-1; j_call: TRBJ2-3; clone_size: .; cdr3_nt: TGCAGTGCTGCCGTCGGGAGTGGCACAGATACGCAGTATTTT; cdr3_aa: CSAAVGSGTDTQYF
d_call: .; v_call: TRBV7-2; j_call: TRBJ2-3; clone_size: .; cdr3_nt: TGTGCCAGCAGCTTGACCTTTCGGCCCACAGATACGCAGTATTTT; cdr3_aa: CASSLTFRPTDTQYF
d_call: TRBD2; v_call: TRBV7-2; j_call: TRBJ2-3; clone_size: .; cdr3_nt: TGTGCCAGCAGCCCTCGGGGGGGGAGAATCACAGATACGCAGTATTTT; cdr3_aa: CASSPRGGRITDTQYF
d_call: TRBD2; v_call: TRBV7-2; j_call: TRBJ2-5; clone_size: .; cdr3_nt: TGTGCCAGCAGCTTAGAGATAGCGGGAGGTCGAGAGACCCAGTACTTC; cdr3_aa: CASSLEIAGGRETQYF
d_call: TRBD1; v_call: TRBV7-6; j_call: TRBJ2-5; clone_size: few; cdr3_nt: TGTGCCAGCAGCTTCGTGGCGGCCGGGACAGGGGTAGAGACCCAGTACTTC; cdr3_aa: CASSFVAAGTGVETQYF
d_call: .; v_call: TRBV5-1; j_call: TRBJ2-5; clone_size: .; cdr3_nt: TGCGCCACGGCGCCTGGCACAACCCAAGAGACCCAGTACTTC; cdr3_aa: CATAPGTTQETQYF
d_call: TRBD1; v_call: TRBV5-6; j_call: TRBJ1-4; clone_size: .; cdr3_nt: TGTGCCAGCAGCGGACAGGGGCTTAATGAAAAACTGTTTTTT; cdr3_aa: CASSGQGLNEKLFF
d_call: .; v_call: TRBV11-3; j_call: TRBJ2-5; clone_size: .; cdr3_nt: TGTGCCAGCAAGGAAATGGAGACCCAGTACTTC; cdr3_aa: CASKEMETQYF
d_call: TRBD1; v_call: TRBV19; j_call: TRBJ2-1; clone_size: few; cdr3_nt: TGTGCCAGTAGTATAGGGCAGGGGGCGAGAGAGCAGTTCTTC; cdr3_aa: CASSIGQGAREQFF
d_call: .; v_call: TRBV7-3; j_call: TRBJ1-1; clone_size: .; cdr3_nt: TGTGCCAGCAGCTTATTACCCCGTGGTAACGGGGAAGCTTTCTTT; cdr3_aa: CASSLLPRGNGEAFF
d_call: .; v_call: TRBV9; j_call: TRBJ2-4; clone_size: .; cdr3_nt: TGTGCCAGCAGCGTTGGGGGCGGCCATGGGGGCATTCAGTACTTC; cdr3_aa: CASSVGGGHGGIQYF